Listed below are T cell receptor beta chains from one sample, sequenced in a study of cytomegalovirus exposure and HLA in healthy donors. Clones were read by immunoSEQ multiplex PCR, and TCRdb kept only the in-frame ones, dropping some. The sample consists of fewer than 130,000 clones, more than 70% of them appearing once. Sequencing used PBMCs. These receptors were collected from a woman under 30 in good health and CMV-seronegative. Each CDR3 is given with its conserved first and last residue. A D gene is named only where the DNA matches it firmly. The size entry is marked missing in some rows and otherwise reads once, few, many or a size class.

d_gene	j_gene	v_gene	abundance	CDR3aa	CDR3nt
.	TRBJ1-2	TRBV30	.	CAWSVEPIYGYTF	TGTGCCTGGAGTGTAGAGCCTATCTATGGCTACACCTTC
.	TRBJ1-2	TRBV15	.	CATSRGSTANYGYTF	TGTGCCACCAGCAGGGGGAGCACTGCTAACTATGGCTACACCTTC
.	TRBJ1-2	TRBV29-1	.	CSGTKMTGSYGYTF	TGCAGCGGAACGAAAATGACAGGCTCCTATGGCTACACCTTC
.	TRBJ2-4	TRBV14	.	CASSRPGVNIQYF	TGTGCCAGCAGCCGCCCAGGGGTGAACATTCAGTACTTC
.	TRBJ1-4	TRBV30	.	CAWSRGGDEKLFF	TGTGCCTGGAGTAGGGGGGGTGATGAAAAACTGTTTTTT
TRBD1	TRBJ1-2	TRBV6-6	.	CASSSGGGYTF	TGTGCCAGTTCTTCAGGGGGTGGCTACACCTTC
TRBD1	TRBJ1-5	TRBV4-2	.	CASSQDHTGTGGSYSNQPQHF	TGTGCCAGCAGCCAAGATCACACCGGGACAGGGGGCTCTTATAGCAATCAGCCCCAGCATTTT
TRBD2	TRBJ2-7	TRBV7-2	.	CASSLRLAAGPYEQYF	TGTGCCAGCAGCCTTAGACTAGCGGCCGGGCCCTACGAGCAGTACTTC
.	TRBJ2-3	TRBV30	.	CAWIPSWRTDTQYF	TGTGCCTGGATCCCAAGCTGGAGAACAGATACGCAGTATTTT
.	TRBJ1-6	TRBV4-3	.	CASSQDPVSYNSPLHF	TGCGCCAGCAGCCAAGATCCCGTCTCCTATAATTCACCCCTCCACTTT
.	TRBJ2-6	TRBV28	.	CASSPFQSRGTGANVLTF	TGTGCCAGCAGTCCATTTCAAAGCAGGGGCACAGGGGCCAACGTCCTGACTTTC
.	TRBJ1-1	TRBV10-1	.	CASSPGGGSTEAFF	TGCGCCAGCAGTCCCGGCGGGGGTTCCACTGAAGCTTTCTTT
TRBD2	TRBJ2-1	TRBV11-2	.	CASSSRGRGGPYNEQFF	TGTGCCAGCAGCTCCCGAGGGCGGGGGGGGCCGTACAATGAGCAGTTCTTC
.	TRBJ2-2	TRBV9	.	CASSGSGVPGELFF	TGTGCCAGCAGCGGCTCAGGGGTTCCCGGGGAGCTGTTTTTT
TRBD1	TRBJ1-4	TRBV20-1	.	CSARTGGARFF	TGCAGTGCGCGGACAGGGGGCGCGCGTTTTTTT
TRBD1	TRBJ1-4	TRBV5-1	.	CASSLGGQGLNEKLFF	TGCGCCAGCAGCTTGGGCGGACAGGGATTAAATGAAAAACTGTTTTTT
.	TRBJ2-5	TRBV6-5	few	CASRQTRQTQETQYF	TGTGCCAGCAGACAAACTCGACAGACCCAAGAGACCCAGTACTTC
TRBD1	TRBJ1-5	TRBV18	.	CASSLGQGHNQPQHF	TGTGCCAGCTCACTTGGACAGGGTCACAATCAGCCCCAGCATTTT
TRBD1	TRBJ2-3	TRBV9	.	CASSVAGGGQGASDTQYF	TGTGCCAGCAGCGTAGCTGGTGGGGGACAGGGGGCATCGGATACGCAGTATTTT
TRBD1	TRBJ1-3	TRBV5-1	.	CASSGDSRNTIYF	TGCGCCAGCAGCGGGGACAGTCGAAACACCATATATTTT
TRBD1	TRBJ1-2	TRBV10-3	.	CAISEYGTGNTNYGYTF	TGTGCCATCAGTGAGTACGGGACAGGGAATACTAACTATGGCTACACCTTC
TRBD1	TRBJ1-2	TRBV5-6	.	CASSPGQGYMIYGYTF	TGTGCCAGCAGCCCCGGACAGGGATATATGATCTATGGCTACACCTTC
.	TRBJ2-1	TRBV6-4	.	CASSDPVGGHNEQFF	TGTGCCAGCAGCGACCCGGTGGGAGGCCACAATGAGCAGTTCTTC
.	TRBJ1-5	TRBV29-1	few	CSVTRGSGNQPQHF	TGCAGCGTTACCAGGGGATCGGGCAATCAGCCCCAGCATTTT
TRBD1	TRBJ1-2	TRBV11-2	.	CASSANTGQGGIGYTF	TGTGCCAGCAGCGCGAATACCGGACAGGGGGGGATTGGCTACACCTTC
.	TRBJ2-5	TRBV19	.	CASTAIGGEWETQYF	TGTGCCAGTACCGCCATAGGGGGGGAGTGGGAGACCCAGTACTTC
.	TRBJ2-7	TRBV25-1	few	CASPDDPGSRMDEQYF	TGTGCCAGCCCCGATGACCCCGGGAGTAGGATGGACGAGCAGTACTTC
.	TRBJ2-7	TRBV7-3	few	CASSLGGGFNDEQYF	TGTGCCAGCAGCTTAGGAGGAGGGTTCAACGACGAGCAGTACTTC
.	TRBJ1-1	TRBV19	.	CASTPLPTKVENTEAFF	TGTGCCAGTACCCCACTACCTACGAAGGTGGAGAACACTGAAGCTTTCTTT
.	TRBJ2-7	TRBV29-1	.	CSIIGTFSYEQYF	TGCAGCATAATCGGGACATTCTCCTACGAGCAGTACTTC
.	TRBJ1-5	TRBV27	.	CATSMAGQPQHF	TGTGCCACATCAATGGCGGGGCAGCCCCAGCATTTT
.	TRBJ2-7	TRBV6-6	once	CASSLGSPYEQYF	TGTGCCAGCAGTCTCGGGAGTCCCTACGAGCAGTACTTC
TRBD1	TRBJ2-7	TRBV7-9	.	CASSQLGQIYEQYF	TGTGCCAGCAGCCAATTGGGACAGATCTACGAGCAGTACTTC
TRBD1	TRBJ2-2	TRBV7-2	.	CASIPGQGWGNTGELFF	TGTGCCAGCATCCCGGGACAGGGGTGGGGGAACACCGGGGAGCTGTTTTTT
TRBD2	TRBJ2-3	TRBV11-2	once	CASSLVAGGLDTQYF	TGTGCCAGCAGCTTAGTGGCGGGGGGACTGGATACGCAGTATTTT
.	TRBJ1-5	TRBV4-3	.	CASSQTRFNQPQHF	TGCGCCAGCAGCCAAACGAGGTTTAATCAGCCCCAGCATTTT
.	TRBJ2-5	TRBV10-2	once	CASGAQETQYF	TGCGCCAGCGGGGCCCAAGAGACCCAGTACTTC
TRBD1	TRBJ1-1	TRBV11-2	.	CASSLTGTGGSEAFF	TGTGCCAGCAGCCTCACCGGGACAGGGGGATCAGAAGCTTTCTTT
TRBD2	TRBJ2-4	TRBV7-2	.	CASSPGLAGIAKNIQYF	TGTGCCAGCAGCCCGGGACTAGCGGGTATAGCCAAAAACATTCAGTACTTC
.	TRBJ1-1	TRBV2	.	CASIFTEAFF	TGTGCCAGCATATTCACTGAAGCTTTCTTT
.	TRBJ2-1	TRBV15	.	CATSRVANNEQFF	TGTGCCACCAGCAGAGTCGCGAACAATGAGCAGTTCTTC
TRBD2	TRBJ2-7	TRBV7-6	.	CASSLEFGRAIREQYF	TGTGCCAGCAGCTTAGAGTTCGGGAGGGCCATTCGGGAGCAGTACTTC
TRBD2	TRBJ2-1	TRBV11-3	once	CASSLDTGLARNEQFF	TGTGCCAGCAGCTTAGATACTGGACTAGCGAGGAATGAGCAGTTCTTC
TRBD1	TRBJ1-5	TRBV19	.	CASNYRRTGGSLGQPQHF	TGTGCCAGTAACTACCGGCGGACAGGGGGCTCTCTCGGTCAGCCCCAGCATTTT
TRBD1	TRBJ2-6	TRBV5-1	once	CASSLAHTGAGANVLTF	TGCGCCAGCAGCTTGGCCCATACAGGGGCCGGGGCCAACGTCCTGACTTTC
.	TRBJ2-7	TRBV25-1	.	CASSERATSLEQYF	TGTGCCAGCAGTGAAAGGGCTACTAGTCTCGAGCAGTACTTC
.	TRBJ2-2	TRBV6-1	.	CASSEEGAGELFF	TGTGCCAGCAGTGAGGAGGGAGCCGGGGAGCTGTTTTTT
.	TRBJ1-1	TRBV28	.	CASSFGAEAFF	TGTGCCAGCAGTTTCGGGGCTGAAGCTTTCTTT
.	TRBJ2-4	TRBV27	.	CASSRSPGESWLGKNIQYF	TGTGCCAGCAGCCGGAGTCCAGGGGAAAGTTGGTTGGGCAAAAACATTCAGTACTTC